Shown below are 31 T cell receptor beta chains from a single sample sequenced in a study of blood T cell repertoires in COVID-19. The repertoire was sequenced with immunoSEQ multiplex PCR; TCRdb's copy has only in-frame clones and lacks some. Among under 200,000 clones listed, about 93% were seen once. Sequenced material: peripheral blood. Receptors were obtained from a middle-aged man with acute or convalescent COVID-19.

This clone showed up just a few times. The V call is TRBV27, the J call TRBJ2-7; D is uncertain. The V end was cut by 5 bases, the J end by 3 bases, with 11 bases between. The germline V gene has CDR1 MNHEY and CDR2 SMNVEV (reference sequence). The CDR3 loop spans 13 amino acids. CDR3: CASSPADIYEQYF. CDR3 in DNA: TGTGCCAGCAGTCCCGCAGATATCTACGAGCAGTACTTC.

This chain uses TRBV9 with TRBJ1-6, with 7 bases fitting TRBD1. The trim removed 2 bases at V and 6 bases at J, leaving 2 bases unmatched. The CDR3 is made up of 14 amino acids. Germline values: CDR1 SGDLS, CDR2 YYNGEE. The CDR3 loop reads CASSVGQLNSPLHF. CDR3 bases: TGTGCCAGCAGCGTGGGACAGCTTAATTCACCCCTCCACTTT. Filled out from reference TRBV9 and TRBJ1-6, the complete variable domain reads DSGVTQTPKHLITATGQRVTLRCSPRSGDLSVYWYQQSLDQGLQFLIQYYNGEERAKGNILERFSAQQFPDLHSELNLSSLELGDSALYFCASSVGQLNSPLHFGNGTRLTVT.

The V call is TRBV7-3, the J call TRBJ1-6, with TRBD1 matching over 10 bases. The CDR3 length is 16 residues. With 2 bases clipped from V and 9 bases from J, the junction kept 7 bases outside the gene matches. The V gene's germline CDR1 is SGHTA and CDR2 FQGTGA. CDR3 nucleotides: TGTGCCAGCAGCTTATCGGGACAGGGGTTGGGTTCACCCCTCCACTTT. This gives the protein CASSLSGQGLGSPLHF.

The chain uses TRBV2 and TRBJ2-5; 10 nucleotides agree with TRBD1. Germline V gene data show CDR1 as SNHLY and CDR2 as FYNNEI. This CDR3 is 15 amino acids long. With V trimmed by 6 bases and J by 5 bases, 9 bases remained unmatched. The CDR3 DNA is TGTGCCAGCAGGGCAAGAATGACAGGGGGCGAGACCCAGTACTTC. It yields the protein CASRARMTGGETQYF. Drawing the rest from reference TRBV2 and TRBJ2-5, the complete variable domain is EPEVTQTPSHQVTQMGQEVILRCVPISNHLYFYWYRQILGQKVEFLVSFYNNEISEKSEIFDDQFSVERPDGSNFTLKIRSTKLEDSAMYFCASRARMTGGETQYFGPGTRLLVL.

The chain is built from TRBV6-6 and TRBJ1-6, with a possible D match to TRBD1 (6 bases). Germline V gene lookup returns CDR1 MNHNY and CDR2 SVGAGI (reference sequence). V dropped 4 bases and J dropped 11 bases, with 21 bases sitting between them. The CDR3 is 16 amino acids. The DNA for the CDR3 is TGTGCCAGCAGTTCAAACTTACAGGGACCTCTGCCACCCCTCCACTTT. Its protein is CASSSNLQGPLPPLHF.

CDR3: CASSTGTGRETQYF. The CDR3 nucleotides read TGTGCCAGCAGTACAGGGACAGGGCGAGAGACCCAGTACTTC. The chain joins TRBV28 to TRBJ2-5; TRBD1 aligns across 9 bases. Germline values: CDR1 MDHEN, CDR2 SYDVKM. This CDR3 has 14 amino acids. After removal of 5 bases from V and 4 bases from J, the junction contained 5 bases not matched to a gene.

In this sample, this clone turned up a few times. CDR3 sequence reads: CAMRSRDSNSPLHF. CDR3 coding DNA: TGTGCCATGAGAAGCAGGGACAGTAATTCACCCCTCCACTTT. The chain joins TRBV10-3 to TRBJ1-6; 7 bases align to TRBD1. Germline V CDR1 and CDR2: ENHRY, SYGVKD. The CDR3 extends over 14 amino acids. Unmatched junction bases numbered 8, after V lost 9 bases and J lost 6 bases.

This clone was seen a single time. The chain couples TRBV7-2 to TRBJ2-3, with D uncertain. CDR1 is SGHTA and CDR2 is FQGNSA in the germline V gene. CDR3 length: 13 residues. V was shortened by 0 bases and J by 3 bases, with 4 bases between the two germline ends. The CDR3 region has the DNA TGTGCCAGCAGCTTAGCCTCGACAGATACGCAGTATTTT. As protein: CASSLASTDTQYF.

The V gene is TRBV7-2, the J gene TRBJ2-1; D call uncertain. Germline loops: CDR1 SGHTA, CDR2 FQGNSA. Trimming shortened V by 4 bases and J by 3 bases, and 10 bases separated the two germline ends. The CDR3 is 14 residues long. Here the CDR3 reads CASSSPTGYNEQFF. DNA of the CDR3: TGTGCCAGCAGCTCCCCCACTGGCTACAATGAGCAGTTCTTC.

The rearrangement links TRBV25-1 to TRBJ1-2; TRBD1 is a possible D gene (6 bases). V was clipped by 2 bases and J by 2 bases, with 9 bases between them. Germline V lookup: CDR1 MGHDK, CDR2 SYGVNS. CDR3 size: 14 residues. In nucleotides, the CDR3 is TGTGCCAGCAGTGAAGGACAGACAAACTATGGCTACACCTTC. Translated: CASSEGQTNYGYTF.

The CDR3 DNA is TGTGCCATCAGTGAGGAGGGAGCCAAAAACATTCAGTACTTC. This codes for CAISEEGAKNIQYF. The rearrangement uses TRBV10-3 and TRBJ2-4, with D possibly matching TRBD2 (5 bases). There are 14 residues in the CDR3. Trimming removed 2 bases at V and 0 bases at J, with 5 bases between. Germline assignment: CDR1 ENHRY and CDR2 SYGVKD.

CDR3 nucleotides: TGCGCCGGAACGGGAGGGTACTACGAGCAGTACTTC. The encoded protein is CAGTGGYYEQYF. This rearrangement joins TRBV10-1 to TRBJ2-7; TRBD2 agrees at 8 bases. The CDR3 runs to 12 residues. Germline V gene sequence: CDR1 WNHNN, CDR2 SYGVQD (reference sequence). Trimming cost V 11 bases and J 3 bases; bases outside gene matches: 6.

The chain couples TRBV2 to TRBJ2-7; 9 bases map to TRBD2. Per germline, CDR1 SNHLY and CDR2 FYNNEI. This CDR3 is 17 amino acids long. Trimming cost V 1 base and J 0 bases; bases outside gene matches: 7. In DNA form, the CDR3 reads TGTGCCAGCAGTGAAGGACGTCTAGCGGGGCCCTCCTACGAGCAGTACTTC. It codes for CASSEGRLAGPSYEQYF.

This clone was seen only once. J is TRBJ1-5 and V is TRBV7-2; D perhaps matches TRBD1 (6 bases). CDR1 and CDR2 from the germline V gene are SGHTA and FQGNSA. The ends were cut back, 5 bases at V and 6 bases at J, with 20 bases in the middle. This CDR3 is built from 16 residues. The CDR3 loop reads CASSPRGVGAFQPQHF. CDR3 nucleotides: TGTGCCAGCAGCCCCCGGGGCGTGGGGGCTTTTCAGCCCCAGCATTTT.

The chain is built from TRBV4-1 and TRBJ2-3; 9 positions agree with TRBD2. Trimming took 1 base from V and 5 from J; bases not matched to a gene: 4. Looked up from germline, CDR1 is MGHRA and CDR2 is YSYEKL. There are 15 residues in the CDR3. The CDR3 DNA is TGCGCCAGCAGCCAAGGTCTTAGCGGGGGAGATACGCAGTATTTT. Translated, it gives CASSQGLSGGDTQYF.

The rearrangement uses TRBV6-5 and TRBJ2-1, with 9 nucleotides matching TRBD2. Germline V gene data show CDR1 as MNHEY and CDR2 as SVGAGI. V dropped 0 bases and J dropped 9; count of bases not matched to a gene: 9. This CDR3 is 16 amino acids long. The CDR3 spells CASSYSGGRARGEQFF. The CDR3 nucleotides are TGTGCCAGCAGTTACTCCGGCGGGAGGGCCCGGGGTGAGCAGTTCTTC.

The genes are TRBV25-1 and TRBJ1-1; D call uncertain. Trimming removed 8 bases from V and 1 base from J, with 17 bases in between. The CDR3 runs to 15 residues. CDR1 MGHDK and CDR2 SYGVNS come from the germline V gene. The CDR3 spells CASGDPRRENTEAFF. The DNA for the CDR3 is TGTGCCAGCGGGGATCCTCGGAGGGAGAACACTGAAGCTTTCTTT.

This clone was observed a single time. This rearrangement joins TRBV6-1 to TRBJ2-5, with 14 positions matching TRBD2. The length of the CDR3 is 19 residues. CDR1 and CDR2 (germline): MNHNS, SASEGT. The ends lost 2 bases at V and 7 bases at J; junction bases unmatched: 15. CDR3 region: CASSEYTPGLAGVGWTQYF. CDR3 DNA sequence: TGTGCCAGCAGTGAATATACCCCGGGACTAGCGGGGGTTGGCTGGACCCAGTACTTC.

The rearrangement uses TRBV27 and TRBJ1-5; TRBD1 matches at 7 bases. J was trimmed by 4 bases and V by 6 bases; bases with no gene match: 6. From germline, CDR1 is MNHEY and CDR2 SMNVEV (reference sequence). The CDR3 runs to 14 residues. The CDR3 loop reads CASSMDRTNQPQHF. Written as DNA, the CDR3 is TGTGCCAGCAGCATGGACAGGACAAATCAGCCCCAGCATTTT.

V is TRBV7-2 and J is TRBJ1-5, with a possible D match to TRBD1 (6 bases). Germline lookup yields CDR1 SGHTA and CDR2 FQGNSA. Between the trimmed V and J ends, which lost 10 bases and 5 bases, there was a span of 15 bases. The CDR3 runs 13 residues. This CDR3 reads CATGTTVDQPQHF. CDR3 nucleotides: TGTGCCACAGGGACAACAGTCGATCAGCCCCAGCATTTT.

V gene TRBV10-3 combines with J gene TRBJ2-7; 8 bases match TRBD1. Germline V gene sequence: CDR1 ENHRY, CDR2 SYGVKD. J was trimmed by 3 bases and V by 10 bases; bases with no gene match: 5. This CDR3 has 12 amino acids. The CDR3 DNA reads as TGTGCCACGCAGGGGGCTGGCTACGAGCAGTACGTC. Protein: CATQGAGYEQYV.

This rearrangement joins TRBV5-8 to TRBJ2-7; 9 bases match TRBD2. Germline V CDR1 and CDR2: SGHTS, YDEGEE. V lost 3 bases and J lost 0; bases outside the gene matches: 7. The CDR3 is made up of 16 amino acids. The CDR3 DNA reads TGTGCCAGCAGCTGGACCCATAGCGGGAGCTCCTACGAGCAGTACTTC. This codes for CASSWTHSGSSYEQYF.

On this clone itself: Germline and junction disagree at one end, which may indicate a read error. This sequence joins TRBV19 and TRBJ2-7; 7 nucleotides align to TRBD1. Germline values: CDR1 LNHDA, CDR2 SQIVND (reference sequence). This CDR3 is 14 amino acids long. The DNA for the CDR3 is TGTGCCAGTAGTAACACAGGGGCATCCTCCGAGCAGTACTTC. This gives the protein CASSNTGASSEQYF.

The J gene is TRBJ1-2, the V gene TRBV6-1, with 8 nucleotides matching TRBD1. Per the germline V gene, CDR1 is MNHNS and CDR2 is SASEGT. Losses at the gene ends were 0 bases for V and 6 bases for J; bases not matched to a gene: 6. The CDR3 runs 15 residues. In nucleotides, the CDR3 is TGTGCCAGCAGTGAAGCTCCAGGGGGCGTCGATGGCTACACCTTC. Translation gives CASSEAPGGVDGYTF.

CDR3 DNA: TGTGCCAGCAGCCGTGCGGCCGGGAGGGCTGGGGAAGCTTTCTTT. Translating gives CASSRAAGRAGEAFF. This chain connects TRBV6-5 to TRBJ1-1; D not certain. Germline loops: CDR1 MNHEY, CDR2 SVGAGI. The CDR3 runs to 15 residues. Trimming shortened V by 6 bases and J by 8 bases, and 22 bases separated the two germline ends.

The chain recombines TRBV11-2 with TRBJ1-1; D remains unclear. Looked up from germline, CDR1 is SGHAT and CDR2 is FQNNGV. Trimming pared 1 base from V and 1 base from J, leaving 4 bases between. The CDR3 length is 13 residues. The CDR3 DNA is TGTGCCAGCAGCTTAGCAGAGAACACTGAAGCTTTCTTT. Residues: CASSLAENTEAFF.

This clone appeared a single time. This chain uses TRBV28 with TRBJ1-3; D remains unclear. CDR3 length equals 14 residues. Per germline, CDR1 MDHEN and CDR2 SYDVKM. The V gene lost 6 bases and the J gene lost 1 base, with 10 bases spanning the gap. CDR3 coding DNA: TGTGCCAGCAGACTGCCCGGGTCTGGAAACACCATATATTTT. Translated, it gives CASRLPGSGNTIYF.

The V gene is TRBV2, the J gene TRBJ1-5; the D gene is possibly TRBD1 (5 bases). Looked up from germline, CDR1 is SNHLY and CDR2 is FYNNEI. This CDR3 has 13 amino acids. V lost 4 bases, J lost 5 bases, and 9 bases lay in between. CDR3 nucleotides: TGTGCCAGCAGTGGCGGGGGGGATCAGCCCCAGCATTTT. Translated: CASSGGGDQPQHF.

This chain uses TRBV7-2 with TRBJ2-1, with TRBD2 as a possible D gene (6 bases). Germline V gene lookup returns CDR1 SGHTA and CDR2 FQGNSA. Trimming took 7 bases from V and 4 from J, leaving 17 bases between them. The CDR3 is made up of 15 amino acids. The DNA for the CDR3 is TGTGCCAGCATCCTTGGGCGGGGCGATTACAATGAGCAGTTCTTC. This sequence encodes CASILGRGDYNEQFF. The full variable domain, completed using reference TRBV7-2 and TRBJ2-1, is GAGVSQSPSNKVTEKGKDVELRCDPISGHTALYWYRQSLGQGLEFLIYFQGNSAPDKSGLPSDRFSAERTGGSVSTLTIQRTQQEDSAVYLCASILGRGDYNEQFFGPGTRLTVL.

The chain carries TRBV6-5 and TRBJ1-6, with TRBD1 as a possible D gene (5 bases). Trimming shortened V by 2 bases and J by 9 bases, and 14 bases separated the two germline ends. CDR1 MNHEY and CDR2 SVGAGI come from the germline V gene. The CDR3 runs to 15 residues. The CDR3 bases are TGTGCCAGCAGTTACGATACGGGGGAGGTTTCACCCCTCCACTTT. Encoded protein: CASSYDTGEVSPLHF.

The rearrangement joins TRBV27 to TRBJ2-7; maybe TRBD2 (5 bases). The germline V gene encodes CDR1 MNHEY and CDR2 SMNVEV (reference sequence). This CDR3 spans 12 amino acids. Trimming removed 6 bases from V and 1 base from J, with 7 bases in between. DNA of the CDR3: TGTGCCAGCAGCGGAGGATCCTACGAGCAGTACTTC. This codes for CASSGGSYEQYF.